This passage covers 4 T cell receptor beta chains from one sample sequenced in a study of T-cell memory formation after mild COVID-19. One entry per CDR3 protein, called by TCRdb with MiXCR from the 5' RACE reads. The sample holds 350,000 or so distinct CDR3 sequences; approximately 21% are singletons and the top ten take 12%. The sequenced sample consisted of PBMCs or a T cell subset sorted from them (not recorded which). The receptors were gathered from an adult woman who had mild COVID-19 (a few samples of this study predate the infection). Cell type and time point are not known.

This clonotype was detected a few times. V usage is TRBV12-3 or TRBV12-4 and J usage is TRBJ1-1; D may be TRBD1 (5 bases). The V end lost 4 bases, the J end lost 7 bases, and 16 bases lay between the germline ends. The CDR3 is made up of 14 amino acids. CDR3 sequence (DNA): TGTGCCAGCAGTTCCCGGAGCGGGGGGATTGAAGCTTTCTTT. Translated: CASSSRSGGIEAFF.

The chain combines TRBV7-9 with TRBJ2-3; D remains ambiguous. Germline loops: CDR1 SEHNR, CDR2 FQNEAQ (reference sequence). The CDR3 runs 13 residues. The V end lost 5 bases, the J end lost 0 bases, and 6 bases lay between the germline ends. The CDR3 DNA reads TGTGCCAGCAGCCATAGCAGCACAGATACGCAGTATTTT. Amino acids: CASSHSSTDTQYF.

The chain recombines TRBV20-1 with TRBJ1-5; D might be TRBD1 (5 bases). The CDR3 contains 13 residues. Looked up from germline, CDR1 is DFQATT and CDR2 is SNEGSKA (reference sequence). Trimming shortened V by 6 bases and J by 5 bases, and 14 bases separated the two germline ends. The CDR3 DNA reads TGCAGTGCAATGACAGCGGCCGATCAGCCCCAGCATTTT. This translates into CSAMTAADQPQHF.

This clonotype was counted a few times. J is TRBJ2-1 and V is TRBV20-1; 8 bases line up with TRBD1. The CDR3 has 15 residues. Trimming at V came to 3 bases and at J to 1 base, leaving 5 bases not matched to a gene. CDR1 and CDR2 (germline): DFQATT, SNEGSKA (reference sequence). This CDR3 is CSARPGTGSYNEQFF. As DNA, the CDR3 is TGCAGTGCTAGGCCCGGGACAGGTTCCTACAATGAGCAGTTCTTC.